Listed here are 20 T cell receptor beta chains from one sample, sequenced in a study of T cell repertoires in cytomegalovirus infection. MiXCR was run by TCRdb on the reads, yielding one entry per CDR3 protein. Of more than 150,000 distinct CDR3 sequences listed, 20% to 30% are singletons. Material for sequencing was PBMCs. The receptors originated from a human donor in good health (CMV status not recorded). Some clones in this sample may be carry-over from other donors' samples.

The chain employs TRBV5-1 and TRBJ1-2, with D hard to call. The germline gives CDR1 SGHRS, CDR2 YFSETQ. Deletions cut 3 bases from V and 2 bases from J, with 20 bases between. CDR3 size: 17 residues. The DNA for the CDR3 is TGCGCCAGCAGCTACGGCAGTCTCTCACCTTTAAACTATGGCTACACCTTC. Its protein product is CASSYGSLSPLNYGYTF.

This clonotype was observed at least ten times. DNA for the CDR3: TGTGCCAGCAGCTCCCTCGGGCAGATTGCTACCTATGGCTACACCTTC. This encodes CASSSLGQIATYGYTF. The V and J genes are TRBV7-2 and TRBJ1-2; unclear D gene. The CDR3 is 16 residues long. Germline V gene data show CDR1 as SGHTA and CDR2 as FQGNSA. V was pared by 4 bases and J by 4 bases, with 19 bases between.

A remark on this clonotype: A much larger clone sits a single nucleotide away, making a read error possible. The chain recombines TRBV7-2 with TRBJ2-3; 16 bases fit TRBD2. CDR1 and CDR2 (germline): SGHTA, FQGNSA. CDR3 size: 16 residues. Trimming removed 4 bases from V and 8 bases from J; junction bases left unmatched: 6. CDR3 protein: CTSSSGLAGGRGTQYF. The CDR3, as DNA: TGTACCAGCAGCTCGGGACTAGCGGGGGGGAGGGGTACGCAGTATTTT.

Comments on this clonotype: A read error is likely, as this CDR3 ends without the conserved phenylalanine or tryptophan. CDR3 in amino acids: CATSRDGAGGVYYGYTS. In DNA, the CDR3 is TGTGCCACCAGCAGAGATGGGGCAGGGGGCGTCTACTATGGCTACACCTCC. This sequence joins TRBV15 and TRBJ1-2; 8 bases map to TRBD1. Germline CDR1 reads LNHNV; CDR2 reads YYDKDF (reference sequence). Trimming cost V 0 bases and J 3 bases; bases outside gene matches: 9. This CDR3 region has 17 residues.

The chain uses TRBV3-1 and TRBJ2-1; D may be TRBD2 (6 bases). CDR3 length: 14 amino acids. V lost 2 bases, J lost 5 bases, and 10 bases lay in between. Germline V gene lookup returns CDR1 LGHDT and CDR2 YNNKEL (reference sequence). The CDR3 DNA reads TGTGCCAGCAGCCAAAGAGGGACTGACAATGAGCAGTTCTTC. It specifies CASSQRGTDNEQFF.

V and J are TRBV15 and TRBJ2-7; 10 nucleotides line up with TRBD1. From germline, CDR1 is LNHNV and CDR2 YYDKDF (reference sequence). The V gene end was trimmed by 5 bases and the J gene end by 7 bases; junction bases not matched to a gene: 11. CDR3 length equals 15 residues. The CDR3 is CATSSGDRGTGEQYF. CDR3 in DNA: TGTGCCACCAGCTCCGGGGACAGGGGAACGGGAGAGCAGTACTTC.

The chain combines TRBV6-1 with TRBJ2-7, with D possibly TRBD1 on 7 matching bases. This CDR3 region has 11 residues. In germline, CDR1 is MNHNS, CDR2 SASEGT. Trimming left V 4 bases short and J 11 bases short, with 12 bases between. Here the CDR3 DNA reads TGTGCCAGCAGTGTCGCGGGACAGAAGTACTTC. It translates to CASSVAGQKYF.

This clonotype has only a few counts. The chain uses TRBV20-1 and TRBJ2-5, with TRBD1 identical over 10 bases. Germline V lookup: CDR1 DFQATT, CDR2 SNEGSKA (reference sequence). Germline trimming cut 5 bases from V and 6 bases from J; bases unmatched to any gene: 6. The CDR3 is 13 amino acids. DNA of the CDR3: TGCAGTGCTCAGACAGGGGGCAAACAGACCCAGTACTTC. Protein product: CSAQTGGKQTQYF.

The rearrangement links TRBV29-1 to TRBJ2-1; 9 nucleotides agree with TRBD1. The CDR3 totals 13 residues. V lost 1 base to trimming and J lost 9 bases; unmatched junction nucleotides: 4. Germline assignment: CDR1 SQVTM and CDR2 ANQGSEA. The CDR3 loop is CSVEGDRVIEQFF. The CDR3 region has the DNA TGCAGCGTTGAAGGGGACAGGGTTATTGAGCAGTTCTTC.

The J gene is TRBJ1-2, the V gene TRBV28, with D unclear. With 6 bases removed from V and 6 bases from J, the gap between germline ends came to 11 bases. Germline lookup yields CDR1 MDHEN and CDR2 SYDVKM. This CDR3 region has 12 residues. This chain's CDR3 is CASRATEDGYTF. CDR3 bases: TGTGCCAGCAGGGCCACAGAGGATGGCTACACCTTC.

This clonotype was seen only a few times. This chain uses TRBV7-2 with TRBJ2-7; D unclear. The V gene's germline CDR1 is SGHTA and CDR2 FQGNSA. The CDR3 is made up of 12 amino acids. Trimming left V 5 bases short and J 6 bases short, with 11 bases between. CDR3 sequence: CASSKPGLEQYF. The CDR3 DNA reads TGTGCCAGCAGCAAACCGGGCCTCGAGCAGTACTTC.

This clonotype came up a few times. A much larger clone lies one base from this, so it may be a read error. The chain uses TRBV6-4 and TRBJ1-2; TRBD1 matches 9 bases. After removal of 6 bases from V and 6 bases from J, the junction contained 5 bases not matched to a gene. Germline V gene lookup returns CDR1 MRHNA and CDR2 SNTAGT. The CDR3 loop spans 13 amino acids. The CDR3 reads CASRPGQGDGYTF. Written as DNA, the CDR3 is TGTGCCAGCAGACCGGGACAGGGAGATGGCTACACCTTC.

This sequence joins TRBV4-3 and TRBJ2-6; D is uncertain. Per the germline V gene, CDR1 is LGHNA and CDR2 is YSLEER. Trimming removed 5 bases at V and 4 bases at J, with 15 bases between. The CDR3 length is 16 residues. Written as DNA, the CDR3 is TGCGCCAGCAGCTTACTGAAGAGCTCCGGGGCCAACGTCCTGACTTTC. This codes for CASSLLKSSGANVLTF.

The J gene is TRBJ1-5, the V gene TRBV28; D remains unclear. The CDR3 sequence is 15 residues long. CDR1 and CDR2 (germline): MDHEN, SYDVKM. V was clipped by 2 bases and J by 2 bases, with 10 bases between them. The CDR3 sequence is CASSLSSLGNQPQHF. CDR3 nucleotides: TGTGCCAGCAGTTTAAGCTCGCTTGGCAATCAGCCCCAGCATTTT. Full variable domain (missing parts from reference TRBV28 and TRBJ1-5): DVKVTQSSRYLVKRTGEKVFLECVQDMDHENMFWYRQDPGLGLRLIYFSYDVKMKEKGDIPEGYSVSREKKERFSLILESASTNQTSMYLCASSLSSLGNQPQHFGDGTRLSIL.

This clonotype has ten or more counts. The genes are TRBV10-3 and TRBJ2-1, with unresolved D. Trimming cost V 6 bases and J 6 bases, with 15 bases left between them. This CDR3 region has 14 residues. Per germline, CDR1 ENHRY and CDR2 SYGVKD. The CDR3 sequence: CAISLGWDGNEQFF. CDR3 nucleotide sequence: TGTGCCATCAGCCTCGGGTGGGATGGCAATGAGCAGTTCTTC.

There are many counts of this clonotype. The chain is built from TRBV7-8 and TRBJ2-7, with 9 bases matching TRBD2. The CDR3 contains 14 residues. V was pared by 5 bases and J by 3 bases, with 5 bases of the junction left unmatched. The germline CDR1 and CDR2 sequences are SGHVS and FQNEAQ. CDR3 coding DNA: TGTGCCAGCAGCCCGACTAGCGGAAACTACGAGCAGTACTTC. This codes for CASSPTSGNYEQYF.

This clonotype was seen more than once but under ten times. DNA for the CDR3: TGTGCCAGCAGTTCCGTGGGAGGAGACTATGGCTACACCTTC. This sequence encodes CASSSVGGDYGYTF. V and J are TRBV27 and TRBJ1-2, with D uncertain. The CDR3 length is 14 residues. Germline V lookup: CDR1 MNHEY, CDR2 SMNVEV (reference sequence). V shed 4 bases and J shed 3 bases, with 12 bases lying between them.

DNA of the CDR3: TGCAGTGCTTTTCCATTCACCTCACTCCGAGGGACTGAAGCTTTCTTT. Translating gives CSAFPFTSLRGTEAFF. The gene calls are TRBV20-1 and TRBJ1-1; no clear D gene. The CDR3 covers 16 residues. V lost 5 bases and J lost 5, with 24 bases in between. In germline, CDR1 is DFQATT, CDR2 SNEGSKA (reference sequence).

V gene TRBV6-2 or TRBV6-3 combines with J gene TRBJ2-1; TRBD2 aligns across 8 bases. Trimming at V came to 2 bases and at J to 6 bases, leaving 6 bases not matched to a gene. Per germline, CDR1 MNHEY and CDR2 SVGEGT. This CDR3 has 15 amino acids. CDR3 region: CASSYGAGDSNEQFF. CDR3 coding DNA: TGTGCCAGCAGTTACGGAGCGGGAGACTCCAATGAGCAGTTCTTC.

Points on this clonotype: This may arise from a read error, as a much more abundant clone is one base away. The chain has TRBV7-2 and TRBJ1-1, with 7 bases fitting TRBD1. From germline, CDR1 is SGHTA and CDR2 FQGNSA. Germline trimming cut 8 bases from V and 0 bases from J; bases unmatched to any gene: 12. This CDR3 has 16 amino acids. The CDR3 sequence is CASRSADRALNTEAFF. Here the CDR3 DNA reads TGTGCCAGCCGCTCCGCAGACAGGGCCCTGAACACTGAAGCTTTCTTT.